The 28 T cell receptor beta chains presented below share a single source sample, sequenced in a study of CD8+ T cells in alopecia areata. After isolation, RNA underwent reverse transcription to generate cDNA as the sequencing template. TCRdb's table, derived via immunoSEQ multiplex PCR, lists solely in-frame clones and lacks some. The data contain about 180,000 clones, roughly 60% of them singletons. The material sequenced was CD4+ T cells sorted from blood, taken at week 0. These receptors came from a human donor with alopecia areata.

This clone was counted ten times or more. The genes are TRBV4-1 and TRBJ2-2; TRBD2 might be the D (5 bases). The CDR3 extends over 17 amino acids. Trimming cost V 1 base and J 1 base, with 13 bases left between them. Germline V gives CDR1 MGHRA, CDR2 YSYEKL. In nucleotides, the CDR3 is TGCGCCAGCAGCCAAGTAAGGGAGTTCAAGAACACCGGGGAGCTGTTTTTT. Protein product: CASSQVREFKNTGELFF.

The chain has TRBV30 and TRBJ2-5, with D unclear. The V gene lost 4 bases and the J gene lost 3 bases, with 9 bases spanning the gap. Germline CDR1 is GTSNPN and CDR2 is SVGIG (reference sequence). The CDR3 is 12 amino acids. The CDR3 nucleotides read TGTGCCTGGATAGAGTTGGAAGAGACCCAGTACTTC. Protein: CAWIELEETQYF.

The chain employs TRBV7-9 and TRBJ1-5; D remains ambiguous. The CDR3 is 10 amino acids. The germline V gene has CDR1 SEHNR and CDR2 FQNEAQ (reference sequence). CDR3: CTSGNQPQHF. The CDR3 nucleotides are TGTACCTCGGGGAATCAGCCCCAGCATTTT.

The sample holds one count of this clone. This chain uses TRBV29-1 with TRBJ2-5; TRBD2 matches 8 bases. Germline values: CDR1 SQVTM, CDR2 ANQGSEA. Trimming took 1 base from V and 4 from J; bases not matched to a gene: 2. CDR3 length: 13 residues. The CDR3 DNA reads TGCAGCGTTGAAGGTCTAGCGGGAGAGACCCAGTACTTC. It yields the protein CSVEGLAGETQYF.

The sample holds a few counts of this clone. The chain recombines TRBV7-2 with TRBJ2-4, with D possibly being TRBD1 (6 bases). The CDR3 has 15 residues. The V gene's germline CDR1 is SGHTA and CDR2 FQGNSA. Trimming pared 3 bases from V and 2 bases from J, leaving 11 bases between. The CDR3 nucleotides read TGTGCCAGCAGCTTCATACAGGGAACCAAAAACATTCAGTACTTC. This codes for CASSFIQGTKNIQYF.

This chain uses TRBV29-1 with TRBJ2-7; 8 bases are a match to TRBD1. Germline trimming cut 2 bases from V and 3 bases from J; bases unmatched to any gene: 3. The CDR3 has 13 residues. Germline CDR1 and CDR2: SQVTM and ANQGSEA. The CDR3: CSVEHTGGYEQYF. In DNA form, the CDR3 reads TGCAGCGTTGAACACACAGGGGGCTACGAGCAGTACTTC.

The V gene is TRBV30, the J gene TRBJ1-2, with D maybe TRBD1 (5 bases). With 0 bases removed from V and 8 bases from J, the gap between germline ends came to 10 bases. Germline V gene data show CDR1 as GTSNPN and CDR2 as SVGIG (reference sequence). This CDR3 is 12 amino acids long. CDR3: CAWSVGDRGYTF. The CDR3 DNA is TGTGCCTGGAGTGTGGGTGACAGAGGCTACACCTTC.

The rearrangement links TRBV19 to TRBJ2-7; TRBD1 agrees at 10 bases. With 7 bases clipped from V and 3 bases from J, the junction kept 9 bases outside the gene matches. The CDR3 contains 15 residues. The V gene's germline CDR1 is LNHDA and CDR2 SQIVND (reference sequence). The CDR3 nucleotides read TGTGCCAGTACCCTTACCGGGACAGGGGACTACGAGCAGTACTTC. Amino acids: CASTLTGTGDYEQYF. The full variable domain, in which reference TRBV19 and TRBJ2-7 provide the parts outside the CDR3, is DGGITQSPKYLFRKEGQNVTLSCEQNLNHDAMYWYRQDPGQGLRLIYYSQIVNDFQKGDIAEGYSVSREKKESFPLTVTSAQKNPTAFYLCASTLTGTGDYEQYFGPGTRLTVT.

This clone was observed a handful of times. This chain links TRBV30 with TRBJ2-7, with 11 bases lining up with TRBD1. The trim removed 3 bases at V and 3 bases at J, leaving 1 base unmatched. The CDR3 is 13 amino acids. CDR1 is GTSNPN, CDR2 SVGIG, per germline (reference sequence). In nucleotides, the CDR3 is TGTGCCTGGAGAGGGACAGGGGGCTACGAGCAGTACTTC. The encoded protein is CAWRGTGGYEQYF.

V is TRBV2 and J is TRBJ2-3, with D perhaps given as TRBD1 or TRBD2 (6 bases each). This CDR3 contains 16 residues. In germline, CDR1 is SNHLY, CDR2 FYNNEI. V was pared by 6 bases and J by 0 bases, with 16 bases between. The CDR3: CASSPGAGSSTDTQYF. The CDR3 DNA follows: TGTGCCAGCAGCCCGGGGGCCGGATCTAGCACAGATACGCAGTATTTT.

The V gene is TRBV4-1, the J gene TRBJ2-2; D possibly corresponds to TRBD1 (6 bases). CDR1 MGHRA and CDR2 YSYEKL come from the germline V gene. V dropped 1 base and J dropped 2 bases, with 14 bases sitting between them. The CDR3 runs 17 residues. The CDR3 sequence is CASSQGLRGSNTGELFF. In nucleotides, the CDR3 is TGCGCCAGCAGCCAAGGTCTCAGGGGTAGTAACACCGGGGAGCTGTTTTTT.

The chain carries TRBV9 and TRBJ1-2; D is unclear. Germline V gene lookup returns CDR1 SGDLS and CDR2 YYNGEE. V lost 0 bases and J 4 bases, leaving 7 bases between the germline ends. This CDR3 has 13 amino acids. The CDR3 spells CASSVAGGYGYTF. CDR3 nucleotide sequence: TGTGCCAGCAGCGTAGCAGGCGGCTATGGCTACACCTTC.

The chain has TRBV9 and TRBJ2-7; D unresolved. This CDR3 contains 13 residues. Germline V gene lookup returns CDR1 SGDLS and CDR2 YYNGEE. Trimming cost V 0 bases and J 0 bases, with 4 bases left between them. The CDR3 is CASSVGSSYEQYF. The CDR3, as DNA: TGTGCCAGCAGCGTAGGGAGCTCCTACGAGCAGTACTTC.

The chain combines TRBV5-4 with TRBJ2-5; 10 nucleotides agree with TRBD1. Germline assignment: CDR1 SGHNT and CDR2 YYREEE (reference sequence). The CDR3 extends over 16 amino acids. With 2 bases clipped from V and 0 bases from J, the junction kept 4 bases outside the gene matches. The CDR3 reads CASSFGDRGNQETQYF. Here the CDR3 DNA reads TGTGCCAGCAGCTTTGGGGACAGGGGAAACCAAGAGACCCAGTACTTC.

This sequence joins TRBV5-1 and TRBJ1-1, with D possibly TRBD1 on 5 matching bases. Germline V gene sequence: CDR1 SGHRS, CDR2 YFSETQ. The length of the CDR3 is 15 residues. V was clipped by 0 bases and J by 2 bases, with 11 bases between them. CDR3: CASSLAVGGNTEAFF. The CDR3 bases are TGCGCCAGCAGCTTGGCGGTCGGGGGAAACACTGAAGCTTTCTTT.

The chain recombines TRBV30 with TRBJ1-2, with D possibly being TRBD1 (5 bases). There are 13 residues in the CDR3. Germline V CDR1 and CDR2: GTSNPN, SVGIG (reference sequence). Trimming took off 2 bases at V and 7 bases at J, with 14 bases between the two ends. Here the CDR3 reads CAWSLGTNGGYTF. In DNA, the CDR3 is TGTGCCTGGAGTCTGGGGACGAATGGTGGCTACACCTTC. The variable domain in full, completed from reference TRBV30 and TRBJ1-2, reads SQTIHQWPATLVQPVGSPLSLECTVEGTSNPNLYWYRQAAGRGLQLLFYSVGIGQISSEVPQNLSASRPQDRQFILSSKKLLLSDSGFYLCAWSLGTNGGYTFGSGTRLTVV.

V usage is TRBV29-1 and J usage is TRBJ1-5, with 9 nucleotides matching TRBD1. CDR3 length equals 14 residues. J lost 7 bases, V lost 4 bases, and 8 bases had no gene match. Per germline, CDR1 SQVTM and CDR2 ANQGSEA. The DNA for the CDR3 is TGCAGCGTTGGCTTGGGACAGGGTGGGCAGCCCCAGCATTTT. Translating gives CSVGLGQGGQPQHF.

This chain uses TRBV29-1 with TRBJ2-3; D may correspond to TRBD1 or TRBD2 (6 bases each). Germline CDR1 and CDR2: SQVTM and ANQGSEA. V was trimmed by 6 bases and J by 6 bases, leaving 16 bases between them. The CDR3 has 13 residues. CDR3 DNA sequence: TGCAGCGTCGGCCCGGGGGCCTCTGATACGCAGTATTTT. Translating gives CSVGPGASDTQYF.

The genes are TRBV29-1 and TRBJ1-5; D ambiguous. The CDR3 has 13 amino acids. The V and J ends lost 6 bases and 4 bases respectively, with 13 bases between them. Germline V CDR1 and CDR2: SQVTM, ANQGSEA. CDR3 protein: CSVAQAINQPQHF. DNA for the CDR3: TGCAGCGTGGCCCAGGCTATTAATCAGCCCCAGCATTTT.

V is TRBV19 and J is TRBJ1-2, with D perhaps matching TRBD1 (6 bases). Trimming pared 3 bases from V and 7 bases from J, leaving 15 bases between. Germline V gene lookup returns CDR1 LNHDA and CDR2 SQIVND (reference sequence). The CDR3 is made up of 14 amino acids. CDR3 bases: TGTGCCAGTAGTATCGATAACAGGGAAACTGGCTACACCTTC. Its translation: CASSIDNRETGYTF.

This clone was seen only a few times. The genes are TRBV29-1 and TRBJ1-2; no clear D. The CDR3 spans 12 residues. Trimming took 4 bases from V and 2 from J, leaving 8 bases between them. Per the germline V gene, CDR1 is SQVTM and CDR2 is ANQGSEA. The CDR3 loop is CSVGGKNYGYTF. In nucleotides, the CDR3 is TGCAGCGTTGGGGGAAAGAACTATGGCTACACCTTC.

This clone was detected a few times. The CDR3 region is CASSATGALSYEQYF. For the CDR3, the DNA is TGTGCCAGCAGCGCCACAGGGGCCCTCTCCTACGAGCAGTACTTC. This chain links TRBV6-1 with TRBJ2-7; the match to TRBD1 covers 7 bases. CDR3 size: 15 residues. CDR1 is MNHNS and CDR2 is SASEGT in the germline V gene. The V segment lost 6 bases and the J segment 0 bases; nucleotides outside the gene matches: 8.

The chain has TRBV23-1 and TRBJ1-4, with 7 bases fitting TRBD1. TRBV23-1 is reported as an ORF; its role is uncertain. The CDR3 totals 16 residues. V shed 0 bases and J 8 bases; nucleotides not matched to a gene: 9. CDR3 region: CASSQSNGQAREKLFF. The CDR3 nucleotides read TGCGCCAGCAGTCAATCCAATGGACAGGCAAGAGAAAAACTGTTTTTT.

CDR3 in amino acids: CAQNEAFF. In DNA form, the CDR3 reads TGTGCCCAGAATGAAGCTTTCTTT. The chain is built from TRBV30 and TRBJ1-1; no firm D call. Looked up from germline, CDR1 is GTSNPN and CDR2 is SVGIG (reference sequence). The CDR3 consists of 8 residues. V lost 8 bases and J lost 7, with 5 bases in between. Supplemented by reference TRBV30 and TRBJ1-1, the full variable domain reads SQTIHQWPATLVQPVGSPLSLECTVEGTSNPNLYWYRQAAGRGLQLLFYSVGIGQISSEVPQNLSASRPQDRQFILSSKKLLLSDSGFYLCAQNEAFFGQGTRLTVV.

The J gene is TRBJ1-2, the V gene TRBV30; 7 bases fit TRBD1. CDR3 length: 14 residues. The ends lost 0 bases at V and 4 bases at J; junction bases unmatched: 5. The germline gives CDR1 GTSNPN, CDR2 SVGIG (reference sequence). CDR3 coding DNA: TGTGCCTGGAGTGTAGACAGGGACCGCTATGGCTACACCTTC. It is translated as CAWSVDRDRYGYTF.

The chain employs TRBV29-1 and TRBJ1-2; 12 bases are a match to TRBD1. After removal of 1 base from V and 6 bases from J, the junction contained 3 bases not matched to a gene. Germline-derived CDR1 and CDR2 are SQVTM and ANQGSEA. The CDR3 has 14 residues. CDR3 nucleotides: TGCAGCGTTGAAGGGGGACAGGGGGCCGATGGCTACACCTTC. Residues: CSVEGGQGADGYTF.

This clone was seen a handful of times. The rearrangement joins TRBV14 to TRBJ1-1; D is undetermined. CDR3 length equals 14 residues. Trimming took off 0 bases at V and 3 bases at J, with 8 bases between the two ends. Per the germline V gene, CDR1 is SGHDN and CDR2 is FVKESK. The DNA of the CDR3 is TGTGCCAGCAGCCAAGACTCTGGAGACACTGAAGCTTTCTTT. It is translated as CASSQDSGDTEAFF. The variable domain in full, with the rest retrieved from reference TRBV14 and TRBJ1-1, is EAGVTQFPSHSVIEKGQTVTLRCDPISGHDNLYWYRRVMGKEIKFLLHFVKESKQDESGMPNNRFLAERTGGTYSTLKVQPAELEDSGVYFCASSQDSGDTEAFFGQGTRLTVV.

This CDR3 reads CASRAGIDQPQHF. The CDR3 DNA is TGTGCCAGCAGGGCGGGGATCGATCAGCCCCAGCATTTT. The chain couples TRBV27 to TRBJ1-5; D gene ambiguous. The V and J ends lost 6 bases and 5 bases respectively, with 11 bases between them. The CDR3 sequence is 13 residues long. Germline V CDR1 and CDR2: MNHEY, SMNVEV (reference sequence).